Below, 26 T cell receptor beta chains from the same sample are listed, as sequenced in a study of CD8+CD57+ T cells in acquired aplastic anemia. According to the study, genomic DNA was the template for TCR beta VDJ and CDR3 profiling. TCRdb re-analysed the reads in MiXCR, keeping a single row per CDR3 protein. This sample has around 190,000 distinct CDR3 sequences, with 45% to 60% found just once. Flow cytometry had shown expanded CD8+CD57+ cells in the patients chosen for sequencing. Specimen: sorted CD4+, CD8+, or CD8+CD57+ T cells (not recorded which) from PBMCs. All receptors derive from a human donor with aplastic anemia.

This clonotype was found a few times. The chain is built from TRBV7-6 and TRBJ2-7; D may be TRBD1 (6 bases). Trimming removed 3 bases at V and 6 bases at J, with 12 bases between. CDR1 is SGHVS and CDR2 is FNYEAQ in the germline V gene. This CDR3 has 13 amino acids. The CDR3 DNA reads TGTGCCAGCAGCTTCACAGGGAAGGGCGAGCAGTACTTC. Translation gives CASSFTGKGEQYF.

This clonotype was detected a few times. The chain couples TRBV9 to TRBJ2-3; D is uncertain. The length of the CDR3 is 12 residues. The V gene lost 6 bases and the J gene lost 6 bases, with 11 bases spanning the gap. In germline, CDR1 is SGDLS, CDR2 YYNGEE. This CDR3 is CASTKYDDTQYF. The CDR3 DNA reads TGTGCCAGCACGAAGTACGACGATACGCAGTATTTT.

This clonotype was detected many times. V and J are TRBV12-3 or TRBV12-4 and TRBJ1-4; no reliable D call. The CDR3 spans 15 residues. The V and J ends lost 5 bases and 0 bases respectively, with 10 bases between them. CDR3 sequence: CASSTWTATNEKLFF. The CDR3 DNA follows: TGTGCCAGCAGTACGTGGACCGCAACTAATGAAAAACTGTTTTTT.

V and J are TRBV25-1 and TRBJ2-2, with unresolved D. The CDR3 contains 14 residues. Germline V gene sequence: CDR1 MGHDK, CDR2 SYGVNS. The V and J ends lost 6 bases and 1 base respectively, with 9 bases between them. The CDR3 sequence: CASRGSLNTGELFF. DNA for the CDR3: TGTGCCAGCAGAGGATCCTTGAACACCGGGGAGCTGTTTTTT.

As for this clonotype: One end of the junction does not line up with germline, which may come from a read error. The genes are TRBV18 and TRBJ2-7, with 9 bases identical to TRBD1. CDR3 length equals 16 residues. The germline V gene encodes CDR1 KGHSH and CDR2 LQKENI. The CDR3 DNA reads TGTGCCAGCTCACCCATGACAGGGGGTGGTGGCTACGAGCAGTGCTTC. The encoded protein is CASSPMTGGGGYEQCF.

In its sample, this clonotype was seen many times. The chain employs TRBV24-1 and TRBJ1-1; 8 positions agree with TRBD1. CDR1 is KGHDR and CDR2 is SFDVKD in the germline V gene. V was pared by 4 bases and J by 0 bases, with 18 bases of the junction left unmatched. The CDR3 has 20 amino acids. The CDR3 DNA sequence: TGTGCCACCAGTGAACATCGTCCGAGGACAGGGTTTAAGATGAACACTGAAGCTTTCTTT. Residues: CATSEHRPRTGFKMNTEAFF.

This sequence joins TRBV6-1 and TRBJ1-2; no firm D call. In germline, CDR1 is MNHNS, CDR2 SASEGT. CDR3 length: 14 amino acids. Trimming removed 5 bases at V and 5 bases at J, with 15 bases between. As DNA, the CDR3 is TGTGCCAGCAGTACCGCGCCGGGCACTTATGGCTACACCTTC. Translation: CASSTAPGTYGYTF.

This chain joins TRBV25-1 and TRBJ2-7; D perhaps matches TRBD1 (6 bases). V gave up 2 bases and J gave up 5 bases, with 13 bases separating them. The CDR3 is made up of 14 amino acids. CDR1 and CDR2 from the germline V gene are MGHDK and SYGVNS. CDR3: CASSELGGLNEQYF. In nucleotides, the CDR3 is TGTGCCAGCAGTGAACTAGGGGGTTTGAACGAGCAGTACTTC.

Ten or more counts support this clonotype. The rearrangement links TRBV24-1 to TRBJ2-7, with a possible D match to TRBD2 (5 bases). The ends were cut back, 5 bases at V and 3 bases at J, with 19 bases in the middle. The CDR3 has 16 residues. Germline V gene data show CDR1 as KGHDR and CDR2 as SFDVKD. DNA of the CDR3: TGTGCCACCAGTGTTTCCCGAGGGAGTTGGAACTACGAGCAGTACTTC. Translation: CATSVSRGSWNYEQYF.

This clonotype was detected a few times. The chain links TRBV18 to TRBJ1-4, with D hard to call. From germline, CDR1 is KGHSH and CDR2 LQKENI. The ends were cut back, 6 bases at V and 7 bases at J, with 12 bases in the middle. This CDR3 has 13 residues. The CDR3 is CASSGGSGEKLFF. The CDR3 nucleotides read TGTGCCAGCTCTGGCGGGTCGGGTGAAAAACTGTTTTTT.

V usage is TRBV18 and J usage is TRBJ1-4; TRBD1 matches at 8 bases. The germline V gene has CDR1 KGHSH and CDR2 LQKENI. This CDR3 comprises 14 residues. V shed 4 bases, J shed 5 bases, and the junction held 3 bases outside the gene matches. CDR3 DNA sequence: TGTGCCAGCTCACGGACAGGGCCCAATGAAAAACTGTTTTTT. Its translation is CASSRTGPNEKLFF. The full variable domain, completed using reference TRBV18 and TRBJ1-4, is NAGVMQNPRHLVRRRGQEARLRCSPMKGHSHVYWYRQLPEEGLKFMVYLQKENIIDESGMPKERFSAEFPKEGPSILRIQQVVRGDSAAYFCASSRTGPNEKLFFGSGTQLSVL.

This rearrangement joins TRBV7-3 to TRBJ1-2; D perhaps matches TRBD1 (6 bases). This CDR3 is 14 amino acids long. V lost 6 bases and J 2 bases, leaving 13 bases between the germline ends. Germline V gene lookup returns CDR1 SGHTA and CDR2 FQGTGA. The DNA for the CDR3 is TGTGCCAGCAGGTCCCGGGGGGGCAACTATGGCTACACCTTC. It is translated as CASRSRGGNYGYTF.

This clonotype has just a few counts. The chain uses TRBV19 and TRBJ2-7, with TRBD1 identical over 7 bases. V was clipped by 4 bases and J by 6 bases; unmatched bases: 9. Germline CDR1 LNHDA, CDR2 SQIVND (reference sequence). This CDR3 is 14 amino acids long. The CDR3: CASSTNSGQSEQYF. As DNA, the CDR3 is TGTGCCAGTAGTACAAACTCGGGACAGAGCGAGCAGTACTTC.

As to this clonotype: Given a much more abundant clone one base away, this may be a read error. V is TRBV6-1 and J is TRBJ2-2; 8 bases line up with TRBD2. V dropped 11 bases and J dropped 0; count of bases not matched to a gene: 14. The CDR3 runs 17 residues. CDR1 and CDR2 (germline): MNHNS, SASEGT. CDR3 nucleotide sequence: TGTGCCGGCATCGTGCGCGGGGGGCCCGCGAACACCGGGGAGCTGTTTTTT. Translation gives CAGIVRGGPANTGELFF.

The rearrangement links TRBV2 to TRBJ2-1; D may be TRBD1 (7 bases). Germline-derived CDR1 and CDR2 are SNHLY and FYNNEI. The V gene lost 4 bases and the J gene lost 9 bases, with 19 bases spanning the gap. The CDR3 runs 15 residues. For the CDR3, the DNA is TGTGCCAGCAGTGTGCGGGACAGTTCCTCCGGTGAGCAGTTCTTC. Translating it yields CASSVRDSSSGEQFF.

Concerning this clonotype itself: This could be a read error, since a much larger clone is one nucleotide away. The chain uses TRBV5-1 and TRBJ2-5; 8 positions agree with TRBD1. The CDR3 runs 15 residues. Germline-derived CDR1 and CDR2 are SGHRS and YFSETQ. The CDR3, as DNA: TGCGCCAGCAGCTTGCGGACAGGGTGGGGGGAGACCCAGCACTTC. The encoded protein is CASSLRTGWGETQHF.

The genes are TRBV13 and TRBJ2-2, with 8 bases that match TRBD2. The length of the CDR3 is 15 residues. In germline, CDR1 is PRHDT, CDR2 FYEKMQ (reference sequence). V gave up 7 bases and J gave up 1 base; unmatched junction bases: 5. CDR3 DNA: TGTGCCAGCAAATTAACTAGCGGGAACACCGGGGAGCTGTTTTTT. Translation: CASKLTSGNTGELFF.

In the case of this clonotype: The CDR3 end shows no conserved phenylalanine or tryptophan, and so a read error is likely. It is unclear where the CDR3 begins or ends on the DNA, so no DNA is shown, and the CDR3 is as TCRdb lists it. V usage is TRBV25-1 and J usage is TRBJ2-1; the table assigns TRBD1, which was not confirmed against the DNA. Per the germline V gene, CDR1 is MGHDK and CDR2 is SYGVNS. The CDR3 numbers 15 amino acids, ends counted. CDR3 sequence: CASRIGGGSYNEQLL.

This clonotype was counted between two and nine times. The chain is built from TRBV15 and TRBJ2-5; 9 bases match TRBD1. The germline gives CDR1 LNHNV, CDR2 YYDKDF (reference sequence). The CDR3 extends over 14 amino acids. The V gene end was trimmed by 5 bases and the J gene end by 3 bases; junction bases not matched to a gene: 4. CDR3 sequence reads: CATSLGQGEETQYF. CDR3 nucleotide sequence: TGTGCCACCAGCTTGGGACAGGGAGAAGAGACCCAGTACTTC.

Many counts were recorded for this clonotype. CDR3 in amino acids: CASSSNGESTDTQYF. The DNA for the CDR3 is TGTGCCAGCAGCTCCAACGGGGAAAGCACAGATACGCAGTATTTT. The genes are TRBV7-9 and TRBJ2-3; possibly TRBD2 for D (5 bases). The CDR3 is made up of 15 amino acids. In germline, CDR1 is SEHNR, CDR2 FQNEAQ (reference sequence). The V end lost 4 bases, the J end lost 0 bases, and 11 bases lay between the germline ends.

The CDR3 is CSATPLAGDNEQYF. The CDR3 region has the DNA TGCAGTGCTACCCCTCTAGCGGGCGACAACGAGCAGTACTTC. The rearrangement links TRBV20-1 to TRBJ2-7, with 8 bases fitting TRBD2. Trimming cost V 4 bases and J 5 bases; bases outside gene matches: 10. The CDR3 length is 14 residues. From germline, CDR1 is DFQATT and CDR2 SNEGSKA (reference sequence).

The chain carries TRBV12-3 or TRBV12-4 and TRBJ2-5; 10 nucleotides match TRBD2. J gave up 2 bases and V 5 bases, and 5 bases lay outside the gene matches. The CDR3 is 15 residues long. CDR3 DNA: TGTGCCAGCAGTGCCCGGACTAGCGGACAAGAGACCCAGTACTTC. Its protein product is CASSARTSGQETQYF.

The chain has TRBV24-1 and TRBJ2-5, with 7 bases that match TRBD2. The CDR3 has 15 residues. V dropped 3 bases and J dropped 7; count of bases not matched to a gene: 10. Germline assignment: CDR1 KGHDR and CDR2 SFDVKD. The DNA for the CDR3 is TGTGCCACCAGTGATCCTCCCGGGGGGAAAGGGACCCAGTACTTC. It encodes CATSDPPGGKGTQYF.

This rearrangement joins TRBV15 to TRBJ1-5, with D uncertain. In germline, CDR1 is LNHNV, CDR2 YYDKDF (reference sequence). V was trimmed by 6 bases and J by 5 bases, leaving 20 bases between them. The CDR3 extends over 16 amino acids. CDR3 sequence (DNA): TGTGCCACCAGTCCGGAGGGAGGGCGAGGCTATCAGCCCCAGCATTTT. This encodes CATSPEGGRGYQPQHF.

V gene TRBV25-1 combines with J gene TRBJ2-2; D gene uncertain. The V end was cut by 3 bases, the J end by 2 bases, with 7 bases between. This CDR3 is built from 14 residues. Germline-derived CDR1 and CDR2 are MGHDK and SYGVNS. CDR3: CASSEVANTGELFF. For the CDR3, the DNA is TGTGCCAGCAGTGAGGTAGCCAACACCGGGGAGCTGTTTTTT.

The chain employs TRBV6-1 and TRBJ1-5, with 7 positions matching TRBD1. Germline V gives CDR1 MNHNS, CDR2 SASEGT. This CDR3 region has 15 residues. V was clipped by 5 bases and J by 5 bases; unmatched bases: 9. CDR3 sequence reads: CASSPVQGTYQPQHF. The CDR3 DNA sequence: TGTGCCAGCAGTCCCGTACAGGGGACGTATCAGCCCCAGCATTTT.